This T cell receptor beta chain was sequenced during a study of CD8 T cells in Susac syndrome. The V gene's germline CDR1 is MNHEY and CDR2 SVGAGI. The germline V and J ends were trimmed by 2 bases and 5 bases, with 9 bases remaining between them. The CDR3 has 13 residues. Findings and limits, study-wide: The study's TCR sequencing and HLA analysis covered a relatively small number of individuals, and the study acknowledged this.

Patients with Susac syndrome met the recently defined diagnostic criteria for definite or probable disease. The CD8+ and CD4+ T cells were isolated magnetically using a negative isolation approach, whereas the TEMRA cells were enriched by FACS. RNA totalling roughly 0.5 to 1 ug underwent reverse transcription with random hexamers. Amplification of TCR beta CDR3 spanned 54 Vbeta and 13 Jbeta via immunoSEQ multiplex PCR. A single record per CDR3 protein comes from TCRdb applying MiXCR to the immunoSEQ multiplex PCR reads. The table has around 110,000 distinct CDR3 sequences, about 95% seen once. With regard to this clonotype: Antigen unknown.

Specimen: CD8+ T cells from PBMCs. The rearrangement links TRBV6-5 to TRBJ2-5; D is unresolved. The TCR originated in a human donor with Susac syndrome. The CDR3 sequence: CASSYRQLETQYF. The CDR3 region has the DNA TGTGCCAGCAGTTACCGGCAGTTGGAGACCCAGTACTTC.